This T cell receptor beta chain is from a study of blood T cell repertoires in COVID-19. As for the study in general: PBMCs, B-cell-depleted T cells, or T cells provided the cDNA or gDNA that made up the material.

CDR1 and CDR2 from the germline V gene are LGHDT and YNNKEL (reference sequence). CDR3 size: 18 residues. V lost 4 bases to trimming and J lost 0 bases; unmatched junction nucleotides: 10. Here immunoSEQ multiplex PCR was the method, and the copy in TCRdb shows in-frame clones only, minus some. In the table there are approximately 210,000 clones, around 83% of which are singletons. The sequenced sample consisted of peripheral blood. This sequence joins TRBV3-1 (or the pseudogene TRBV3-2) and TRBJ2-1; 9 nucleotides line up with TRBD2. This receptor was taken from a woman in her 50s with acute or convalescent COVID-19. The CDR3 DNA follows: TGTGCCAGCAGCCCCCAAACCCGACTAGCGGTCTCCTACAATGAGCAGTTCTTC. It codes for CASSPQTRLAVSYNEQFF.